The source of this T cell receptor beta chain is a study of T cells in Graves' hyperthyroidism and ophthalmopathy. The investigators amplified TCR beta CDR3 regions from RNA transcripts. HTBI primers were used for first-round RT-PCR of the TCR CDR3. TCRdb analysed the multiplex PCR reads with MiXCR anew, one entry per CDR3 protein. The table lists a few hundred thousand distinct CDR3 sequences, approximately 14% of them singletons. Many counts were recorded for this clonotype. This CDR3 is built from 13 residues. The germline V and J ends were trimmed by 10 bases and 2 bases, with 13 bases remaining between them. Germline CDR1 is ENHRY and CDR2 is SYGVKD.

The chain couples TRBV10-3 to TRBJ2-3, with D perhaps given as TRBD1 or TRBD2 (5 bases each). Sample: blood. The TCR originated in a woman aged 25 to 39 with Graves' hyperthyroidism. The CDR3 spells CATSTGTTDTQYF. CDR3 DNA sequence: TGTGCCACTTCAACCGGGACCACAGATACGCAGTATTTT.